This TCR beta chain came from a study of cytomegalovirus exposure and HLA in healthy donors. Whole-study findings and limits: One variant, a missense change in DCLRE1C, was linked in a later analysis to TCR beta V- and J-gene trimming. What TCR beta sequences reportedly achieved was accurate prediction of HLA-A and HLA-B alleles in most subjects. According to the study, 160 or so TCR beta chains were cytomegalovirus-associated.

As for this clone: Its target is not known.

This CDR3 region has 15 residues. From germline, CDR1 is SGHAT and CDR2 FQDESV (reference sequence). V was clipped by 2 bases and J by 5 bases; unmatched bases: 7. The PCR had 60 Vbeta and 13 Jbeta primers. Only in-frame clones appear in the TCRdb table, and some are missing; sequencing was by immunoSEQ multiplex PCR. The repertoire holds 150,000 to 200,000 clones, with around 79% as singletons. The V gene is TRBV11-1, the J gene TRBJ2-5, with 8 bases matching TRBD1. Material for sequencing was PBMCs. The receptor comes from a man aged 40-49 years in good health and CMV-seropositive. The CDR3 sequence: CASSLRTGLRETQYF. CDR3 in DNA: TGTGCCAGCAGCTTACGGACAGGGCTGAGGGAGACCCAGTACTTC.